A selection of T cell receptor beta chains follows, all from one sample in a study of blood T cell repertoires in COVID-19. Some clones are missing from TCRdb's copy, which holds only in-frame ones; the method was immunoSEQ multiplex PCR. In the table there are 200,000 to 300,000 clones, about 91% of which are singletons. What was sequenced was PBMCs or T cells enriched from blood (not recorded which). The receptor source for this set is a woman between 35 and 50 years old with acute COVID-19. Both conserved end residues are part of each CDR3. A D gene is named only where the DNA matches it firmly. A clone size is listed for some rows: how often the clone was seen (once, few, many), or a class if it is expanded.

abundance	j_gene	v_gene	d_gene	CDR3aa	CDR3nt
once	TRBJ2-5	TRBV7-9	.	CASSLARETQYF	TGTGCCAGCAGCTTAGCCCGGGAGACCCAGTACTTC
.	TRBJ2-5	TRBV5-4	.	CASNSPPVETQYF	TGTGCCAGCAACTCCCCCCCGGTCGAGACCCAGTACTTC
few	TRBJ2-2	TRBV6-4	.	CASRRDTGELFF	TGTGCCAGCAGACGGGACACCGGGGAGCTGTTTTTT
once	TRBJ2-5	TRBV15	.	CATSSNGGKETQYF	TGTGCCACCAGCAGCAATGGGGGGAAGGAGACCCAGTACTTC
.	TRBJ2-1	TRBV7-2	TRBD2	CASSLIASGNEQFF	TGTGCCAGCAGCTTAATCGCTAGCGGGAATGAGCAGTTCTTC
.	TRBJ1-1	TRBV11-2	.	CASSTSPNTEAFF	TGTGCCAGCAGCACCAGTCCGAACACTGAAGCTTTCTTT
.	TRBJ2-1	TRBV5-1	TRBD2	CASSLSSGSYNEQFF	TGCGCCAGCAGCTTGTCTAGCGGGTCGTACAATGAGCAGTTCTTC
.	TRBJ2-3	TRBV2	TRBD1	CASTKGTGGGDTQYF	TGTGCCAGCACCAAAGGGACAGGGGGTGGCGATACGCAGTATTTT
.	TRBJ2-1	TRBV15	TRBD2	CATSRDGLAGASFF	TGTGCCACCAGCAGAGATGGGCTAGCGGGAGCGTCGTTCTTC
.	TRBJ1-1	TRBV19	.	CASSMGLLTFMNTEAFF	TGTGCCAGTAGTATGGGACTGCTTACTTTCATGAACACTGAAGCTTTCTTT
.	TRBJ2-1	TRBV5-1	TRBD2	CASSLDPSGPYNEQFF	TGCGCCAGCAGCTTGGATCCTAGCGGCCCCTACAATGAGCAGTTCTTC
.	TRBJ2-3	TRBV5-1	.	CASRPLPGSSDTQYF	TGCGCCAGCAGGCCACTACCGGGGTCGTCGGATACGCAGTATTTT
few	TRBJ2-7	TRBV5-4	TRBD2	CASSSGTSVDSYEQYF	TGTGCCAGCAGCTCGGGGACTAGCGTGGACTCCTACGAGCAGTACTTC
once	TRBJ1-1	TRBV5-1	TRBD1	CASSRQGSTEAFF	TGCGCCAGCAGCCGACAGGGCAGCACTGAAGCTTTCTTT
once	TRBJ2-1	TRBV11-2	TRBD2	CASSAGLVRANEQFF	TGTGCCAGCAGCGCGGGACTAGTGAGGGCCAATGAGCAGTTCTTC
.	TRBJ2-3	TRBV21-1	.	CASSKDLGQGRRLSTDTQYF	TGTGCCAGCAGCAAAGATCTGGGGCAGGGTAGACGCCTGAGCACAGATACGCAGTATTTT